This T cell receptor beta chain was found in a study of lymphopenia after photon versus proton radiotherapy. The repertoire was sequenced with immunoSEQ multiplex PCR; TCRdb's copy has only in-frame clones and lacks some. The sample has more than 9,500 clones, less than 90% seen once. With respect to this clone: What it recognizes is unknown.

General observations from the study: Larger post-nadir TCR diversity loss correlated inversely with survival in deceased patients. After lymphocyte nadir, photon-treated repertoires showed oligoclonal expansion, especially CD8+ Temra. Relative stability marked proton patients; photon patients lost diversity and naive cells. Authors raise, but do not show, better survival with proton therapy.

V was pared by 1 base and J by 5 bases, with 12 bases between. The CDR3 loop spans 14 amino acids. The germline V gene has CDR1 SGHTA and CDR2 FQGNSA. The sample here was peripheral blood, taken from a patient treated with photon-based radiotherapy. The J gene is TRBJ2-7, the V gene TRBV7-2; D call uncertain. The TCR comes from a man between 60 and 70 years old with pancreatic cancer. CDR3 region: CASSLVPERNEQYF. The CDR3 DNA follows: TGTGCCAGCAGCTTAGTCCCCGAAAGGAACGAGCAGTACTTC.